This TCR beta chain was identified during a study of blood T cell repertoires in COVID-19. Germline V gene data show CDR1 as SGHRS and CDR2 as YFSETQ. V lost 4 bases, J lost 2 bases, and 7 bases stayed unmatched. The CDR3 is 18 amino acids. Generated by immunoSEQ multiplex PCR, the TCRdb table keeps only in-frame clones and is missing some. The sample lists some 200,000 clones, about four fifths occurring once. The chain combines TRBV5-1 with TRBJ2-6; 12 bases line up with TRBD1. Sequencing was done on a sample of PBMCs or T cells enriched from blood (not recorded which). This receptor was identified in a middle-aged woman with acute COVID-19. CDR3 protein: CASSPPGQGAAGANVLTF. The CDR3 DNA is TGCGCCAGCAGCCCCCCGGGACAGGGGGCTGCTGGGGCCAACGTCCTGACTTTC.